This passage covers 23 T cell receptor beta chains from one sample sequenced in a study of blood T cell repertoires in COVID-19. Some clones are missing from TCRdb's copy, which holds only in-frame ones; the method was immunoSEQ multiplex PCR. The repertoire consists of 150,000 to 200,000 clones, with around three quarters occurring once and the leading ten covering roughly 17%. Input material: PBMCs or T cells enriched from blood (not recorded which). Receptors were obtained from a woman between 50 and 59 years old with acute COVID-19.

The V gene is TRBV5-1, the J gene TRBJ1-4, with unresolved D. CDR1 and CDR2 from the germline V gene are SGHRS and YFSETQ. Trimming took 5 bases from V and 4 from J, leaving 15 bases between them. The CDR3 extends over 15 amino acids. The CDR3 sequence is CASREAGAYNEKLFF. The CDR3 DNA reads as TGCGCCAGCAGGGAGGCAGGCGCGTATAATGAAAAACTGTTTTTT. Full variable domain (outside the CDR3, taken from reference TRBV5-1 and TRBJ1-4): KAGVTQTPRYLIKTRGQQVTLSCSPISGHRSVSWYQQTPGQGLQFLFEYFSETQRNKGNFPGRFSGRQFSNSRSEMNVSTLELGDSALYLCASREAGAYNEKLFFGSGTQLSVL.

CDR3 sequence (DNA): TGCAGCGTTGGGGCCGGGGCCAACGTCCTGACTTTC. Amino acid sequence: CSVGAGANVLTF. This chain links TRBV29-1 with TRBJ2-6, with D uncertain. The ends were cut back, 4 bases at V and 4 bases at J, with 5 bases in the middle. The V gene's germline CDR1 is SQVTM and CDR2 ANQGSEA. The CDR3 totals 12 residues.

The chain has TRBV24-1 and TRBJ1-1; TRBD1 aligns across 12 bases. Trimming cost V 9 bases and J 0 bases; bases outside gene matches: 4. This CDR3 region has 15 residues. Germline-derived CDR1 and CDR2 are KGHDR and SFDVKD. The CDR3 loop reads CATRGQGALNTEAFF. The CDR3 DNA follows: TGTGCCACCCGGGGACAGGGGGCGCTGAACACTGAAGCTTTCTTT.

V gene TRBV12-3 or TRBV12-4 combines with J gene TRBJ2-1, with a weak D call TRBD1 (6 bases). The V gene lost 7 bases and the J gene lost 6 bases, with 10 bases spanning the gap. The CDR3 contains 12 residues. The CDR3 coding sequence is TGTGCCAGCACCCTAGGGGGCAATGAGCAGTTCTTC. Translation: CASTLGGNEQFF.

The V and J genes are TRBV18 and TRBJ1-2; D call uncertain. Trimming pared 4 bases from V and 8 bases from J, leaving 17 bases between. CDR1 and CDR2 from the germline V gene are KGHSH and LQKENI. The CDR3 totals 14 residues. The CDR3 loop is CASSQGGSQGGYTF. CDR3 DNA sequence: TGTGCCAGCTCACAAGGAGGGTCCCAAGGGGGCTACACCTTC.

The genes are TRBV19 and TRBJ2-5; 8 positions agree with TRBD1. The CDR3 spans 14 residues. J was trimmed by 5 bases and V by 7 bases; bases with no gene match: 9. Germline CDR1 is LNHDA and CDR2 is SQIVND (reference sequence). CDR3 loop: CASTPDRAGETQYF. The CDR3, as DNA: TGTGCCAGTACCCCGGACAGGGCGGGTGAGACCCAGTACTTC. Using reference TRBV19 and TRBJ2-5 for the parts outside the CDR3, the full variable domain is DGGITQSPKYLFRKEGQNVTLSCEQNLNHDAMYWYRQDPGQGLRLIYYSQIVNDFQKGDIAEGYSVSREKKESFPLTVTSAQKNPTAFYLCASTPDRAGETQYFGPGTRLLVL.

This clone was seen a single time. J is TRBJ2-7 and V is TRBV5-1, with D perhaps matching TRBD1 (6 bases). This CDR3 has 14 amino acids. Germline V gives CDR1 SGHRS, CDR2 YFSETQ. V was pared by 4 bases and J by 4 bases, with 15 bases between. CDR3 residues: CASSISGEGYEQYV. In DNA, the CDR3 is TGCGCCAGCAGCATCTCAGGGGAAGGGTACGAGCAGTACGTC.

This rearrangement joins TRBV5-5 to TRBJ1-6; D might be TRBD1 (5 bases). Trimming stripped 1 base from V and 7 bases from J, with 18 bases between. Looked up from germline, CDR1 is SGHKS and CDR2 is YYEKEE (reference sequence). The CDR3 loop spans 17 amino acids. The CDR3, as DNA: TGTGCCAGCAGCTTGATCCCAGGTCAGGGCCGAAATTCACCCCTCCACTTT. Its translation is CASSLIPGQGRNSPLHF.

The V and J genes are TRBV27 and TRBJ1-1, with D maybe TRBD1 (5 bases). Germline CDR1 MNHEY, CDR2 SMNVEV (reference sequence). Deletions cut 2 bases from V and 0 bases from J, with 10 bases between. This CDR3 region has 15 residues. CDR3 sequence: CASSLTGRVNTEAFF. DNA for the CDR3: TGTGCCAGCAGTTTAACCGGCAGGGTGAACACTGAAGCTTTCTTT.

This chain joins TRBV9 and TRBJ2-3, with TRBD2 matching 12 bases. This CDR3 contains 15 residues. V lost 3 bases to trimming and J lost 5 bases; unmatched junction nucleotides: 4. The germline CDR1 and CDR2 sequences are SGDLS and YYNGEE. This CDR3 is CASSAWTSGIDTQYF. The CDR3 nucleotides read TGTGCCAGCAGCGCCTGGACTAGCGGGATAGATACGCAGTATTTT. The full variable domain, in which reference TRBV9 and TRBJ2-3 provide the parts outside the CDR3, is DSGVTQTPKHLITATGQRVTLRCSPRSGDLSVYWYQQSLDQGLQFLIQYYNGEERAKGNILERFSAQQFPDLHSELNLSSLELGDSALYFCASSAWTSGIDTQYFGPGTRLTVL.

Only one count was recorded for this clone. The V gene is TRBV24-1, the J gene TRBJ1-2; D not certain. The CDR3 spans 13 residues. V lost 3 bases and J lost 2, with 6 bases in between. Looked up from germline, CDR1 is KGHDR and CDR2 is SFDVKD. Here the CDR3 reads CATSDDWNYGYTF. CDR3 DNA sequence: TGTGCCACCAGTGATGACTGGAACTATGGCTACACCTTC.

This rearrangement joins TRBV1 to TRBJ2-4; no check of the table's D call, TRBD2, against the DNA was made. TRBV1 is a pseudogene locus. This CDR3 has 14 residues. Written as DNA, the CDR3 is TGCACCAGCAGCCAAGCTCTAGCCAAAAACATTCAGTACTTC. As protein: CTSSQALAKNIQYF.

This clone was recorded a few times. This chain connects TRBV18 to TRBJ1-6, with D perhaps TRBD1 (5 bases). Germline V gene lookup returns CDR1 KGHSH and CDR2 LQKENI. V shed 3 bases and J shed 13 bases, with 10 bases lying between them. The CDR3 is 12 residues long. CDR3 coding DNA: TGTGCCAGCTCACCGGGGCAGGTCCCCCTCCACTTT. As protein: CASSPGQVPLHF.

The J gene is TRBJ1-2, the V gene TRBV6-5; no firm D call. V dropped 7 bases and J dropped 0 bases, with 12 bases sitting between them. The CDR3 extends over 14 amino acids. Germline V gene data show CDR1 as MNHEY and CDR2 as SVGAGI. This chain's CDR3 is CASKEDGANYGYTF. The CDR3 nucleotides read TGTGCCAGCAAGGAAGACGGAGCTAACTATGGCTACACCTTC.

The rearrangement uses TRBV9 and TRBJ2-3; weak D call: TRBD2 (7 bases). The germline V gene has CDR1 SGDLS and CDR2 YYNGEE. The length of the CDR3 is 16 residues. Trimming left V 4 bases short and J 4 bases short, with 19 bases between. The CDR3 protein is CASSPLGGGRADTQYF. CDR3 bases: TGTGCCAGCAGCCCATTAGGGGGGGGTAGGGCAGATACGCAGTATTTT. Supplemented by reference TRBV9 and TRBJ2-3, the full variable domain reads DSGVTQTPKHLITATGQRVTLRCSPRSGDLSVYWYQQSLDQGLQFLIQYYNGEERAKGNILERFSAQQFPDLHSELNLSSLELGDSALYFCASSPLGGGRADTQYFGPGTRLTVL.

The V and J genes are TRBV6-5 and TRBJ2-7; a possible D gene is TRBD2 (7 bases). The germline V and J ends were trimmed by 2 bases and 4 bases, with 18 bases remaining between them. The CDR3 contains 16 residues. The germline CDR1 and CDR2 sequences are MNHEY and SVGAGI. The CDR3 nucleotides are TGTGCCAGCAGTTACAGTGGGGGGGCTCAAGGGTACGAGCAGTACGTC. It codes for CASSYSGGAQGYEQYV.

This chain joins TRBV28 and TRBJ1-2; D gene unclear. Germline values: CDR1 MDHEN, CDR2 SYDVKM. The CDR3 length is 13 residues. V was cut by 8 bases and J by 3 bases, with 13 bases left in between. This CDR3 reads CASRGREDYGYTF. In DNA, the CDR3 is TGTGCCAGCCGCGGGCGGGAGGACTATGGCTACACCTTC.

The CDR3 nucleotides are TGTGCCAGCAGGTTCGACGGGACAGGATATGGCTACACCTTC. Protein: CASRFDGTGYGYTF. The chain is built from TRBV6-5 and TRBJ1-2, with 8 bases identical to TRBD1. The CDR3 runs 14 residues. Germline-derived CDR1 and CDR2 are MNHEY and SVGAGI. V was pared by 6 bases and J by 5 bases, with 8 bases of the junction left unmatched.

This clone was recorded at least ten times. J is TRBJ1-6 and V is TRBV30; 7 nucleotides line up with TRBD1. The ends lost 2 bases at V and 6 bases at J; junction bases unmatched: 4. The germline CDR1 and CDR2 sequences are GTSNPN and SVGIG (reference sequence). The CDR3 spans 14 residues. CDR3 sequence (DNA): TGTGCCTGGAGTAAGGGGACAGCTAATTCACCCCTCCACTTT. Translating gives CAWSKGTANSPLHF.

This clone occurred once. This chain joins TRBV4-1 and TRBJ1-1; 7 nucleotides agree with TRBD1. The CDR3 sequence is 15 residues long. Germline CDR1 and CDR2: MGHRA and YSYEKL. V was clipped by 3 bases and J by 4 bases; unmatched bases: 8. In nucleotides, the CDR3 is TGCGCCAGCAGCCACGGCGACAGGGACGTCACTGAAGCTTTCTTT. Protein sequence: CASSHGDRDVTEAFF.

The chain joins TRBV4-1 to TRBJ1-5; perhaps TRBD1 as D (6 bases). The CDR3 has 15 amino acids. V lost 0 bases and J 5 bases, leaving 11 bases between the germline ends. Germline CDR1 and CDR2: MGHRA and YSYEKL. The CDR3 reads CASSQDRTADQPQHF. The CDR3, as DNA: TGCGCCAGCAGCCAAGATAGGACAGCTGATCAGCCCCAGCATTTT.

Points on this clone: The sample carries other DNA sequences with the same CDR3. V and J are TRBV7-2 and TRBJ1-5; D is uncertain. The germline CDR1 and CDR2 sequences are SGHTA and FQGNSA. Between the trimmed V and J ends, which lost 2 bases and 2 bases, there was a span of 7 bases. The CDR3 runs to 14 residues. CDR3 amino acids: CASSLLQGNQPQHF. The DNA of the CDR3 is TGTGCCAGCAGCTTACTGCAGGGCAATCAGCCCCAGCATTTT.

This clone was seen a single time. The CDR3 DNA reads as TGCGCCAGCAGCTTGGCCGGGGAGTCGACCGGGGAGCTGTTTTTT. The encoded protein is CASSLAGESTGELFF. The chain carries TRBV5-1 and TRBJ2-2, with a weak D call TRBD2 (5 bases). V lost 0 bases and J 5 bases, leaving 11 bases between the germline ends. CDR3 size: 15 residues. Germline assignment: CDR1 SGHRS and CDR2 YFSETQ.